The 14 T cell receptor beta chains presented below share a single source sample, sequenced in a study of T cell repertoires in cytomegalovirus infection. MiXCR, run by TCRdb on the reads, gives a single entry per CDR3 protein. The sample shows about 460,000 distinct CDR3 sequences, about 10% of them seen only once. Sample: PBMCs. The receptor source for this set is a human donor in good health (CMV status not recorded). Some clones in this sample may be carry-over from other donors' samples.

This clonotype turned up a few times. This chain connects TRBV9 to TRBJ2-2; 9 bases agree with TRBD1. J was trimmed by 5 bases and V by 3 bases; bases with no gene match: 5. Germline CDR1 SGDLS, CDR2 YYNGEE. The CDR3 extends over 15 amino acids. As DNA, the CDR3 is TGTGCCAGCAGCGCTACCGGACAGGGGACCGGGGAGCTGTTTTTT. Encoded protein: CASSATGQGTGELFF. Full variable domain (outside the CDR3, taken from reference TRBV9 and TRBJ2-2): DSGVTQTPKHLITATGQRVTLRCSPRSGDLSVYWYQQSLDQGLQFLIQYYNGEERAKGNILERFSAQQFPDLHSELNLSSLELGDSALYFCASSATGQGTGELFFGEGSRLTVL.

Concerning this clonotype itself: The germline gene is not matched at one end of the junction; a read error may be the cause. The rearrangement joins TRBV6-6 to TRBJ2-5; possible D gene TRBD1, 5 bases. The CDR3 runs to 16 residues. Germline loops: CDR1 MNHNY, CDR2 SVGAGI (reference sequence). CDR3 amino acids: CTSSYSGSGPRETQYF. Here the CDR3 DNA reads TGTACCAGCAGTTACTCAGGCTCAGGGCCACGAGAGACCCAGTACTTC.

In this sample, this clonotype turned up many times. V gene TRBV28 combines with J gene TRBJ2-3, with TRBD2 identical over 10 bases. CDR3 length equals 15 residues. V gave up 4 bases and J gave up 5 bases; unmatched junction bases: 6. CDR1 is MDHEN and CDR2 is SYDVKM in the germline V gene. The CDR3 reads CASSSWLAGEDTQYF. The CDR3, as DNA: TGTGCCAGCAGTTCTTGGCTAGCGGGAGAAGATACGCAGTATTTT.

This clonotype showed up just once. The chain recombines TRBV27 with TRBJ2-7; unclear D gene. CDR1 and CDR2 from the germline V gene are MNHEY and SMNVEV (reference sequence). This CDR3 spans 13 amino acids. V lost 4 bases, J lost 5 bases, and 12 bases lay in between. This CDR3 reads CASSSLGRDEQYF. DNA for the CDR3: TGTGCCAGCAGTTCCCTTGGGCGAGACGAGCAGTACTTC.

This clonotype was seen many times. This chain uses TRBV5-5 with TRBJ2-7; 7 positions agree with TRBD1. J gave up 1 base and V 4 bases, and 8 bases lay outside the gene matches. The germline CDR1 and CDR2 sequences are SGHKS and YYEKEE (reference sequence). The CDR3 contains 15 residues. The CDR3 region is CASSLSVGQSYEQYF. CDR3 DNA: TGTGCCAGCAGCCTCTCCGTGGGACAGTCCTACGAGCAGTACTTC.

Many counts were recorded for this clonotype. The J gene is TRBJ2-5, the V gene TRBV12-3 or TRBV12-4, with 8 bases identical to TRBD2. Trimming cost V 5 bases and J 5 bases; bases outside gene matches: 10. The CDR3 is made up of 15 amino acids. CDR3 bases: TGTGCCAGCAGTCCCGGGACTAGTGGGGGGGAGACCCAGTACTTC. This translates into CASSPGTSGGETQYF.

The rearrangement uses TRBV20-1 and TRBJ2-5, with D hard to call. The ends were cut back, 5 bases at V and 1 base at J, with 17 bases in the middle. Germline CDR1 is DFQATT and CDR2 is SNEGSKA (reference sequence). CDR3 length: 15 amino acids. The CDR3 spells CSAGTADLPQETQYF. Here the CDR3 DNA reads TGCAGTGCTGGAACGGCGGACCTCCCCCAAGAGACCCAGTACTTC.

This clonotype was detected ten times or more. V gene TRBV2 combines with J gene TRBJ2-6; the D is unclear. V was pared by 7 bases and J by 2 bases, with 15 bases between. Germline V gives CDR1 SNHLY, CDR2 FYNNEI. The CDR3 is made up of 16 amino acids. The chain's CDR3 is CASNRPLSTGANVLTF. CDR3 coding DNA: TGTGCCAGCAATCGCCCCCTAAGTACTGGGGCCAACGTCCTGACTTTC.

Ten or more counts support this clonotype. V usage is TRBV28 and J usage is TRBJ2-6, with a possible D match to TRBD2 (5 bases). Germline loops: CDR1 MDHEN, CDR2 SYDVKM. The V and J ends lost 5 bases and 0 bases respectively, with 20 bases between them. The CDR3 has 19 residues. The CDR3 spells CASSHFRLGGSSGANVLTF. The CDR3 DNA reads TGTGCCAGCAGTCACTTCCGATTAGGAGGAAGCTCTGGGGCCAACGTCCTGACTTTC.

Turning to this clonotype: A much larger clone differs from this one at a single base, so this may be a read error. The chain carries TRBV12-3 or TRBV12-4 and TRBJ1-6; TRBD1 is a possible D gene (5 bases). This CDR3 spans 15 amino acids. CDR3 nucleotide sequence: TGTGCCAGCAGCCCTGGGGGGGAAGTGAATTTACCCCTCCACTTT. Translating it yields CASSPGGEVNLPLHF.

Worth noting for this clonotype: A read error is likely, as this CDR3 ends without the conserved phenylalanine or tryptophan. The rearrangement joins TRBV30 to TRBJ2-6, with TRBD1 as a possible D gene (6 bases). V shed 6 bases and J shed 1 base, with 10 bases lying between them. This CDR3 has 14 amino acids. The germline CDR1 and CDR2 sequences are GTSNPN and SVGIG (reference sequence). The DNA for the CDR3 is TGTGCCTGCCCTGGACAGTCTGGGGCCAACGTCCTGACTCTC. It translates to CACPGQSGANVLTL.

Only a few counts were recorded for this clonotype. The chain links TRBV6-6 to TRBJ2-2; TRBD1 matches 8 bases. Germline CDR1 MNHNY, CDR2 SVGAGI (reference sequence). The junction had 10 bases not matched to a gene; V was cut back by 5 bases and J by 5 bases. This CDR3 has 16 residues. The CDR3 nucleotides are TGTGCCAGCAGTACCCTCAGGGGGCGACGGACCGGGGAGCTGTTTTTT. This encodes CASSTLRGRRTGELFF.

The gene calls are TRBV4-2 and TRBJ1-6, with D possibly TRBD1 on 6 matching bases. The germline V and J ends were trimmed by 3 bases and 7 bases, with 10 bases remaining between them. The CDR3 loop spans 14 amino acids. CDR1 is LGHNA and CDR2 is YNFKEQ in the germline V gene. The DNA of the CDR3 is TGTGCCAGCAGCCACGGACAGCAAAATTCACCCCTCCACTTT. It yields the protein CASSHGQQNSPLHF.

This clonotype was observed at least ten times. The chain carries TRBV6-6 and TRBJ2-1, with TRBD1 identical over 11 bases. CDR3 length: 15 amino acids. After removal of 9 bases from V and 7 bases from J, the junction contained 11 bases not matched to a gene. CDR1 MNHNY and CDR2 SVGAGI come from the germline V gene (reference sequence). The chain's CDR3 is CASIYGQGARNEQFF. The CDR3, as DNA: TGTGCCAGTATATACGGACAGGGGGCGAGGAATGAGCAGTTCTTC.